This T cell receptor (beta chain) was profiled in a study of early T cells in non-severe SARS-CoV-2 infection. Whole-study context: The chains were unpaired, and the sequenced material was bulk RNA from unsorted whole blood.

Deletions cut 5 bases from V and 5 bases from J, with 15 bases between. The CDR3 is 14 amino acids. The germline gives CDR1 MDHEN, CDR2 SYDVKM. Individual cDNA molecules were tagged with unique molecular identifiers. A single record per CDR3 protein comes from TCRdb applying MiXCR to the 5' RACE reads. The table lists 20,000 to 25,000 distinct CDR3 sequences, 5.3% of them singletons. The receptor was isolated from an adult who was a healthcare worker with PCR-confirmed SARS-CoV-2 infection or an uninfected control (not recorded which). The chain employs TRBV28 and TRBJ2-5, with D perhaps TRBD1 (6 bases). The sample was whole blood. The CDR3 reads CASSPQTGGETQYF. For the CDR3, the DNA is TGTGCCAGCAGTCCCCAGACAGGTGGCGAGACCCAGTACTTC.